Following are 32 T cell receptor beta chains from one sample sequenced in a study of T cells after yellow fever vaccination. A single record per CDR3 protein comes from TCRdb applying MiXCR to the 5' RACE reads. The sample holds hundreds of thousands of distinct CDR3 sequences, roughly 9% seen once. The sample in question was CD4+ T cells sorted from PBMCs, obtained 5 days after the yellow fever booster vaccination. Receptors were obtained from a man younger than 35 who received the YFV17D yellow fever vaccine.

The chain joins TRBV6-5 to TRBJ2-7; no firm D call. The germline gives CDR1 MNHEY, CDR2 SVGAGI. The V end was cut by 0 bases, the J end by 2 bases, with 8 bases between. The CDR3 covers 14 residues. The CDR3 protein is CASSYSKGTYEQYF. The CDR3, as DNA: TGTGCCAGCAGTTACTCTAAAGGGACCTACGAGCAGTACTTC.

This clonotype was found many times. The chain uses TRBV29-1 and TRBJ2-5; 13 bases map to TRBD2. CDR1 and CDR2 from the germline V gene are SQVTM and ANQGSEA. V lost 5 bases to trimming and J lost 2 bases; unmatched junction nucleotides: 5. The length of the CDR3 is 15 residues. The CDR3 DNA is TGCAGCGTTTCCGGACTAGCGGGGGATCAAGAGACCCAGTACTTC. As protein: CSVSGLAGDQETQYF. Full variable domain (remainder filled in from reference TRBV29-1 and TRBJ2-5): SAVISQKPSRDICQRGTSLTIQCQVDSQVTMMFWYRQQPGQSLTLIATANQGSEATYESGFVIDKFPISRPNLTFSTLTVSNMSPEDSSIYLCSVSGLAGDQETQYFGPGTRLLVL.

This clonotype was seen ten or more times. The chain links TRBV7-6 to TRBJ2-5; 8 nucleotides agree with TRBD2. Germline lookup yields CDR1 SGHVS and CDR2 FNYEAQ. The trim removed 3 bases at V and 1 base at J, leaving 4 bases unmatched. CDR3 length: 15 amino acids. CDR3: CASSFTGTSQETQYF. CDR3 in DNA: TGTGCCAGCAGCTTTACCGGGACTAGCCAAGAGACCCAGTACTTC.

This clonotype has only a few counts. V is TRBV18 and J is TRBJ2-7; maybe TRBD1 (5 bases). The CDR3 loop spans 13 amino acids. Germline-derived CDR1 and CDR2 are KGHSH and LQKENI. The V and J ends lost 0 bases and 6 bases respectively, with 9 bases between them. The chain's CDR3 is CASSPPDSSEQYV. CDR3 nucleotide sequence: TGTGCCAGCTCACCACCAGACAGTAGCGAGCAGTACGTC.

This clonotype has just a few counts. The chain is built from TRBV7-2 and TRBJ2-7; 10 nucleotides agree with TRBD2. The V gene end was trimmed by 6 bases and the J gene end by 0 bases; junction bases not matched to a gene: 5. Germline V gene sequence: CDR1 SGHTA, CDR2 FQGNSA. The CDR3 length is 15 residues. The CDR3 DNA reads as TGTGCCAGCAGACTAGCGGGAAGGAGCTCCTACGAGCAGTACTTC. This translates into CASRLAGRSSYEQYF.

The chain recombines TRBV27 with TRBJ2-7; 8 bases match TRBD1. The CDR3 totals 13 residues. Germline CDR1 and CDR2: MNHEY and SMNVEV (reference sequence). V lost 6 bases to trimming and J lost 3 bases; unmatched junction nucleotides: 4. CDR3 nucleotide sequence: TGTGCCAGCAGAGGGACAGGCCGCTACGAGCAGTACGTC. This encodes CASRGTGRYEQYV.

The CDR3 nucleotides read TGCGCCAGCAGCCAAGAGTCCAGGGCGGACACTGAAGCTTTCTTT. Its translation is CASSQESRADTEAFF. The chain has TRBV4-3 and TRBJ1-1; weak D call: TRBD1 (5 bases). V lost 0 bases, J lost 3 bases, and 11 bases lay in between. Germline V CDR1 and CDR2: LGHNA, YSLEER. The CDR3 covers 15 residues.

This clonotype has a handful of counts. The chain uses TRBV5-1 and TRBJ2-2; the D is unclear. The CDR3 totals 14 residues. Trimming pared 1 base from V and 6 bases from J, leaving 10 bases between. Germline V gives CDR1 SGHRS, CDR2 YFSETQ. CDR3 DNA sequence: TGCGCCAGCAGCTTGATGCCTAGACCCGGGGAGCTGTTTTTT. It codes for CASSLMPRPGELFF.

The rearrangement uses TRBV6-4 and TRBJ2-1; the match to TRBD2 covers 13 bases. Looked up from germline, CDR1 is MRHNA and CDR2 is SNTAGT. After removal of 4 bases from V and 9 bases from J, the junction contained 12 bases not matched to a gene. The CDR3 runs to 17 residues. Here the CDR3 reads CASSAQPTSGGAFEQFF. The CDR3 DNA reads as TGTGCCAGCAGTGCACAGCCAACTAGCGGGGGGGCGTTTGAGCAGTTCTTC.

V gene TRBV6-6 combines with J gene TRBJ1-2, with 10 nucleotides matching TRBD1. The CDR3 consists of 16 residues. J lost 2 bases, V lost 2 bases, and 5 bases had no gene match. Per germline, CDR1 MNHNY and CDR2 SVGAGI (reference sequence). CDR3 loop: CASSYRDRGGNYGYTF. CDR3 sequence (DNA): TGTGCCAGCAGTTACAGGGACAGGGGAGGGAACTATGGCTACACCTTC.

The CDR3 nucleotides read TGTGCCAGCAGCGGTAGTTGGACAGATACGCAGTATTTT. Translating gives CASSGSWTDTQYF. V is TRBV9 and J is TRBJ2-3; no clear D gene. Germline loops: CDR1 SGDLS, CDR2 YYNGEE. V was clipped by 3 bases and J by 3 bases, with 8 bases between them. The CDR3 extends over 13 amino acids.

This chain links TRBV18 with TRBJ2-3, with 7 bases that match TRBD2. Trimming at V came to 2 bases and at J to 1 base, leaving 6 bases not matched to a gene. The CDR3 loop spans 16 amino acids. Germline V gene sequence: CDR1 KGHSH, CDR2 LQKENI. CDR3 nucleotides: TGTGCCAGCTCACCAGGTGGCGGGGGACGCACAGATACGCAGTATTTT. This codes for CASSPGGGGRTDTQYF.

This clonotype was recorded a few times. This chain connects TRBV9 to TRBJ1-6; no clear D. The CDR3 has 15 amino acids. Trimming left V 0 bases short and J 7 bases short, with 11 bases between. CDR1 SGDLS and CDR2 YYNGEE come from the germline V gene. The CDR3 spells CASSVDEAVNSPLHF. The CDR3 DNA is TGTGCCAGCAGCGTAGACGAGGCGGTGAATTCACCCCTCCACTTT.

This clonotype was seen only a few times. This chain links TRBV2 with TRBJ2-7; TRBD1 agrees at 9 bases. V dropped 6 bases and J dropped 7; count of bases not matched to a gene: 4. The CDR3 spans 12 residues. Germline values: CDR1 SNHLY, CDR2 FYNNEI. CDR3 protein: CASRDRGSEQYV. The CDR3 DNA sequence: TGTGCCAGCAGGGACAGGGGTAGTGAGCAGTACGTC.

This clonotype was detected only a few times. This rearrangement joins TRBV4-1 to TRBJ1-5; no definite D call. The CDR3 is 16 residues long. Trimming cost V 0 bases and J 11 bases, with 20 bases left between them. In germline, CDR1 is MGHRA, CDR2 YSYEKL. The CDR3 loop reads CASSQDWGTRRGAQHF. The CDR3 DNA sequence: TGCGCCAGCAGCCAAGATTGGGGTACCCGACGGGGAGCCCAGCATTTT.

The chain links TRBV3-2 to TRBJ1-1. TRBV3-2 has pseudogene status. This CDR3 has 16 residues. Here the CDR3 DNA reads TGTGCCAGCAGCCAAGACGGGGGGGCCATGAACACTGAAGCTTTCTTT. Its translation is CASSQDGGAMNTEAFF.

This clonotype showed up just a few times. A much larger clonotype is one base distant, so this may be a read error. The genes are TRBV5-6 and TRBJ2-1, with TRBD2 matching 12 bases. After removal of 4 bases from V and 0 bases from J, the junction contained 2 bases not matched to a gene. CDR3 length equals 16 residues. CDR1 SGHDT and CDR2 YYEEEE come from the germline V gene. The CDR3 spells CASSPGLAGSYNEQFF. CDR3 coding DNA: TGTGCCAGCAGCCCGGGACTAGCGGGCTCCTACAATGAGCAGTTCTTC.

This clonotype was counted many times. The chain is built from TRBV4-3 and TRBJ1-5; no definite D call. V dropped 0 bases and J dropped 4 bases, with 4 bases sitting between them. The CDR3 sequence is 13 residues long. Germline-derived CDR1 and CDR2 are LGHNA and YSLEER. Here the CDR3 reads CASSQDRNQPQHF. For the CDR3, the DNA is TGCGCCAGCAGCCAAGATCGGAATCAGCCCCAGCATTTT.

This clonotype has more than one count but fewer than ten. The chain has TRBV18 and TRBJ2-4; possibly TRBD2 for D (5 bases). Germline lookup yields CDR1 KGHSH and CDR2 LQKENI. Trimming pared 10 bases from V and 6 bases from J, leaving 19 bases between. The CDR3 spans 14 residues. DNA of the CDR3: TGTGCCACAACCCCCCCGGGGTACGGAAACATTCAGTACTTC. Translated: CATTPPGYGNIQYF.

The V call is TRBV29-1, the J call TRBJ1-2; the D gene is possibly TRBD1 (6 bases). CDR1 is SQVTM and CDR2 is ANQGSEA in the germline V gene. The length of the CDR3 is 14 residues. V was clipped by 4 bases and J by 4 bases, with 16 bases between them. In nucleotides, the CDR3 is TGCAGCGTTGTCGGGGGAGGGGGTTTCTATGGCTACACCTTC. Protein sequence: CSVVGGGGFYGYTF.

This clonotype was recorded at least ten times. This chain connects TRBV3-1 to TRBJ2-5; TRBD2 matches 7 bases. CDR3 size: 15 residues. Unmatched junction bases numbered 11, after V lost 5 bases and J lost 5 bases. Germline lookup yields CDR1 LGHDT and CDR2 YNNKEL (reference sequence). CDR3 region: CASSLQRGEGETQYF. The CDR3 coding sequence is TGTGCCAGCAGCTTGCAGCGGGGAGAGGGGGAGACCCAGTACTTC.

This clonotype was counted ten times or more. This rearrangement joins TRBV6-6 to TRBJ2-2, with 7 nucleotides matching TRBD2. Losses at the gene ends were 0 bases for V and 1 base for J; bases not matched to a gene: 5. Germline lookup yields CDR1 MNHNY and CDR2 SVGAGI (reference sequence). CDR3 size: 17 residues. CDR3 sequence reads: CASSYSGRGGNTGELFF. For the CDR3, the DNA is TGTGCCAGCAGTTACTCAGGCCGCGGGGGGAACACCGGGGAGCTGTTTTTT.

This clonotype showed up just a few times. A junction end diverges from the germline sequence, so it may reflect a read error. This chain uses TRBV7-9 with TRBJ1-1, with D possibly TRBD1 on 5 matching bases. This CDR3 has 13 amino acids. The V gene's germline CDR1 is SEHNR and CDR2 FQNEAQ (reference sequence). The CDR3, as DNA: TGTGCCAGCAGCTTTATGGAGGGGACTGAGGCTTTCTTT. This sequence encodes CASSFMEGTEAFF.

The chain uses TRBV28 and TRBJ2-4, with D perhaps TRBD1 (7 bases). CDR1 and CDR2 (germline): MDHEN, SYDVKM. V lost 4 bases and J 6 bases, leaving 10 bases between the germline ends. The CDR3 is made up of 13 amino acids. CDR3 in DNA: TGTGCCAGCAGTTCGGGGGACAGAAACATTCAGTACTTC. As protein: CASSSGDRNIQYF.

The chain has TRBV6-1 and TRBJ2-3; D might be TRBD1 (5 bases). The CDR3 has 15 residues. Trimming left V 2 bases short and J 2 bases short, with 11 bases between. Germline-derived CDR1 and CDR2 are MNHNS and SASEGT. CDR3 loop: CASSELGRHTDTQYF. DNA of the CDR3: TGTGCCAGCAGTGAATTGGGGCGGCACACAGATACGCAGTATTTT.

This clonotype was found a few times. The chain recombines TRBV4-1 with TRBJ2-5; 12 nucleotides agree with TRBD2. The CDR3 has 16 amino acids. With 4 bases clipped from V and 3 bases from J, the junction kept 6 bases outside the gene matches. Germline lookup yields CDR1 MGHRA and CDR2 YSYEKL. The CDR3 nucleotides read TGCGCCAGCAGCCGAGGACTAGCGGGGATAAAAGAGACCCAGTACTTC. Encoded protein: CASSRGLAGIKETQYF.

A few counts support this clonotype. Compared with germline, one end of the junction differs, possibly owing to a read error. The J gene is TRBJ1-4, the V gene TRBV7-2; D possibly corresponds to TRBD1 (6 bases). CDR1 and CDR2 (germline): SGHTA, FQGNSA. The CDR3 runs 13 residues. The CDR3 spells CASSYRETGIFHF. The CDR3, as DNA: TGTGCCAGCAGCTATAGAGAAACAGGGATCTTTCATTTT.

The chain combines TRBV18 with TRBJ2-7; no clear D gene. CDR3 length: 14 residues. The V gene's germline CDR1 is KGHSH and CDR2 LQKENI. The germline V and J ends were trimmed by 0 bases and 3 bases, with 9 bases remaining between them. For the CDR3, the DNA is TGTGCCAGCTCACCACCGAGCCAGCTCTACGAGCAGTACTTC. Its translation is CASSPPSQLYEQYF.

V is TRBV7-2 and J is TRBJ2-2; TRBD2 aligns across 11 bases. This CDR3 spans 16 amino acids. With V trimmed by 7 bases and J by 3 bases, 7 bases remained unmatched. Germline loops: CDR1 SGHTA, CDR2 FQGNSA. CDR3 coding DNA: TGTGCCAGCAAATATCGGACTAGCGGGTACACCGGGGAGCTGTTTTTT. Translation: CASKYRTSGYTGELFF.

This rearrangement joins TRBV28 to TRBJ1-1; D is perhaps TRBD1 (5 bases). V shed 6 bases and J shed 1 base, with 9 bases lying between them. The CDR3 covers 13 residues. From germline, CDR1 is MDHEN and CDR2 SYDVKM. The CDR3 region has the DNA TGTGCCAGCAGGGGGGGAGGGAACACTGAAGCTTTCTTT. Protein: CASRGGGNTEAFF.

This clonotype was counted between two and nine times. The V gene is TRBV4-2, the J gene TRBJ2-1; D perhaps matches TRBD2 (6 bases). V was pared by 0 bases and J by 12 bases, with 18 bases between. CDR3 size: 15 residues. In germline, CDR1 is LGHNA, CDR2 YNFKEQ. The CDR3, as DNA: TGTGCCAGCAGCCAAGAAGTGAGGGGAATCGGGGGGCAGTTCTTC. It encodes CASSQEVRGIGGQFF.

The table lists this clonotype with many counts. The chain uses TRBV6-1 and TRBJ1-2, with D unclear. Germline-derived CDR1 and CDR2 are MNHNS and SASEGT. V was shortened by 0 bases and J by 4 bases, with 12 bases between the two germline ends. The length of the CDR3 is 15 residues. The CDR3, as DNA: TGTGCCAGCAGTGAAGCCCGCAAAACTATCTATGGCTACACCTTC. This encodes CASSEARKTIYGYTF.